Listed below are T cell receptor beta chains from one sample, sequenced in a study of Graves' ophthalmopathy and Graves' hyperthyroidism. From the multiplex PCR reads, TCRdb called clonotypes with MiXCR, one entry per CDR3 protein. The table has 580,000 or so distinct CDR3 sequences, under 45% seen once. Specimen: peripheral blood or thyroid tissue (not recorded which). The source is an adult man with Graves' hyperthyroidism. CDR3s include the opening cysteine and the closing phenylalanine or tryptophan.

j_call v_call cdr3_aa
TRBJ2-7 TRBV29-1 CSVTSGGGEQYF
TRBJ2-1 TRBV7-8 CASSLGRVAGEQFF
TRBJ2-6 TRBV10-2 CASEARTGPNVLTF
TRBJ1-5 TRBV4-1 CASSQDQPTEYSNQPQHF
TRBJ2-7 TRBV3-1 CASSHSQVSYEQYF
TRBJ1-1 TRBV7-9 CASSFYICSARDLRFQGAEAFF
TRBJ2-3 TRBV19 CASSLTSGRADTQYF
TRBJ1-5 TRBV28 CASSLIQLNNQPQHF
TRBJ2-2 TRBV7-2 CASSPPGRNTGELFF
TRBJ2-3 TRBV10-3 CAISAASSYTDTQYF
TRBJ2-7 TRBV10-2 CASSPTGTSAREQYF
TRBJ1-1 TRBV5-1 CASSLLSRGTTEAFF
TRBJ1-1 TRBV9 CASSVHRDRALNTEAFF
TRBJ2-7 TRBV7-9 CASSLDWGSEQYF
TRBJ2-2 TRBV24-1 CATSDGFRVGGNTGELFF
TRBJ1-5 TRBV10-2 CASIPNRGISNQPQHF
TRBJ2-3 TRBV29-1 CSVAASSTDTQYF
TRBJ2-7 TRBV5-1 CASSLDGVYDEQYF
TRBJ2-2 TRBV9 CASSSRLVRNTGELFF
TRBJ2-5 TRBV19 CASSPGSRAETQYF
TRBJ2-7 TRBV20-1 CSARDQSRGSAEQYF
TRBJ2-7 TRBV24-1 CATGNRNEQYF
TRBJ2-7 TRBV4-1 CASSQESGMLYEQYF
TRBJ2-7 TRBV2 CASSYSGGASYEQNF
TRBJ2-7 TRBV4-1 CASSLSTLAGEQYF
TRBJ2-1 TRBV20-1 CSAPNEQFF
TRBJ1-5 TRBV20-1 CSTDRGSNQPQHF
TRBJ1-1 TRBV11-2 CASSLEPTTEAFF
TRBJ2-3 TRBV24-1 CATSDLPPGGTDTQYF
TRBJ1-4 TRBV20-1 CSGSGQGFEKLFF
TRBJ2-7 TRBV29-1 CSVIAGPSYEQYF
TRBJ2-5 TRBV7-8 CASSHLGVGTGWETQYF
TRBJ2-3 TRBV20-1 CSASIQAPTDTQYF
TRBJ1-1 TRBV29-1 CSLAVGVNTEAFF
TRBJ1-6 TRBV15 CATSNRDWDSPLHF
TRBJ2-7 TRBV24-1 CTTSRRGSDEQYF
TRBJ2-6 TRBV20-1 CSASGASGANVLTF